Listed below are T cell receptor beta chains from one sample, sequenced in a study of OX40 agonist ivuxolimab in advanced cancers. Produced via immunoSEQ multiplex PCR; TCRdb's table is partial and in-frame only. The sample yields some 140,000 clones, 90% seen once. The sequences come from CD4+ or CD8+ T cells sorted from blood, collected in a trial of the OX40 agonist ivuxolimab. The receptor source for this set is an adult with an advanced solid tumor such as melanoma, head and neck, liver or kidney cancer. Both conserved end residues are part of each CDR3. A D gene is named only where the DNA matches it firmly. Clone size is not always given. Where it is, it says once, few, many or a class for expanded clones.

clone size	V gene	D gene	J gene	CDR3 DNA	CDR3 protein
-	TRBV6-6	-	TRBJ2-6	TGTGCCACCGCTGGGGCCAACGTCCTGACTTTC	CATAGANVLTF
-	TRBV7-3	-	TRBJ2-7	TGTGCCAGCAGCCTCGGACAACTCCTAACCTACGAGCAGTACTTC	CASSLGQLLTYEQYF
-	TRBV6-6	-	TRBJ1-1	TGTGCCATCAGTGCAGCGGGGGGGGGCGGCACTGAAGCCTTCTTT	CAISAAGGGGTEAFF
once	TRBV27	-	TRBJ1-6	TGTGCCAGCAGTTTAGAGGGGGAGTCAGGATCACCCCTCCACTTT	CASSLEGESGSPLHF
-	TRBV2	-	TRBJ1-5	TGTGCCAGCAGTGTCGACAATAGCAATCAGCCCCAGCATTTT	CASSVDNSNQPQHF
-	TRBV6-5	-	TRBJ1-4	TGTGCCAGCAGTTACTCGGCGGGGCACGGGGAAAAACTGTTTTTT	CASSYSAGHGEKLFF
-	TRBV19	-	TRBJ1-5	TGTGCCAGTAGTCGGGGAAGGAGCAATCAGCCCCAGCATTTT	CASSRGRSNQPQHF
-	TRBV2	-	TRBJ1-5	TGTGCCAGCAGTGAGCGGACAGTTAGCAATCAGCCCCAGCATTTT	CASSERTVSNQPQHF
-	TRBV5-4	-	TRBJ1-3	TGTGCCAGCAGCTTGGGGGGGCAGATCTTCTCTGGAAACACCATATATTTT	CASSLGGQIFSGNTIYF
-	TRBV28	TRBD2	TRBJ2-2	TGTGCCAGCAGCCTGCTAGCGGGAATCACCGGGGAGCTGTTTTTT	CASSLLAGITGELFF
few	TRBV7-2	-	TRBJ2-1	TGTGCCAGCAGCTTTCCCAGGGGCTGGGAACAGCAGTTCTTC	CASSFPRGWEQQFF
-	TRBV9	-	TRBJ2-1	TGTGCCAGCAACCTCGAGGGGGAGGAGCAGTTCTTC	CASNLEGEEQFF
-	TRBV5-4	TRBD2	TRBJ2-7	TGTGCCAGCAGCCTGCTCGGGACTAGCCTCTACGAGCAGTACTTC	CASSLLGTSLYEQYF
-	TRBV9	TRBD1	TRBJ1-2	TGTGCCAGCAGTGAGCCTACCGGGACAGGCGGCGGCTACACCTTC	CASSEPTGTGGGYTF
-	TRBV28	-	TRBJ1-5	TGTGCCAGCAGTTTATCCTTAGCCGGCCAAGGGCCCCAGCATTTT	CASSLSLAGQGPQHF
-	TRBV13	-	TRBJ1-1	TGTGCCAGCAGCTTCGCGAACACTGAAGCTTTCTTT	CASSFANTEAFF
-	TRBV27	-	TRBJ1-5	TGTGCCAGCAGGCCAACAGGGAGCAATCAGCCCCAGCATTTT	CASRPTGSNQPQHF
-	TRBV28	-	TRBJ1-1	TGTGCCAGCATCCCCCGGGACACTGAAGCTTTCTTT	CASIPRDTEAFF
-	TRBV28	-	TRBJ1-4	TGTGCCAGCCAGGGCTCTGCGGTGGAACTGTTTTTT	CASQGSAVELFF
-	TRBV7-3	-	TRBJ2-3	TGTGCCAGCAGTTCTGGTGCACAGGATACGCAGTATTTT	CASSSGAQDTQYF
once	TRBV9	TRBD2	TRBJ2-7	TGTGCCAGCAGCGCGACTAGCGGGAACACCTACGAGCAGTACTTC	CASSATSGNTYEQYF
-	TRBV19	TRBD1	TRBJ1-5	TGTGCCAGTAGACCTGCAGGGGGCCGCAATCAGCCCCAGCATTTT	CASRPAGGRNQPQHF
-	TRBV28	TRBD2	TRBJ2-4	TGTGCCAGCAGTTTCGGGGGGGCCAAAAACATTCAGTACTTC	CASSFGGAKNIQYF
-	TRBV12-5	-	TRBJ1-3	TGTGCTAGTGGTTTGGAAAGAAACACCATATATTTT	CASGLERNTIYF
-	TRBV5-1	-	TRBJ1-5	TGCGCCAGCAGCTTGGGACTAGAGAGCAATCAGCCCCAGCATTTT	CASSLGLESNQPQHF
-	TRBV27	TRBD1	TRBJ1-5	TGTGCCGGCAGTAAGGGACAGGGGGCAAGGGGTCAGCCCCAGCATTTT	CAGSKGQGARGQPQHF
-	TRBV30	TRBD2	TRBJ2-1	TGTGCCTGGCTGACTAGCGGGAGGCAGTTCTTC	CAWLTSGRQFF
-	TRBV28	TRBD1	TRBJ1-5	TGTGCCGGGGGGACAGGGAATCAGCCCCAGCATTTT	CAGGTGNQPQHF
-	TRBV7-2	TRBD2	TRBJ2-4	TGTGCCAGCAGCCCCGGTAGCGGGTTAGCCAAAAACATTCAGTACTTC	CASSPGSGLAKNIQYF
few	TRBV27	TRBD1	TRBJ1-2	TGTGCCAGCAGTCACGACAGGGTCAATGGCTACACCTTC	CASSHDRVNGYTF
-	TRBV6-5	-	TRBJ1-2	TGTGCCAGCAGTTACCCTGTCCAGGGGACTCATGGCTACACCTTC	CASSYPVQGTHGYTF
-	TRBV6-5	-	TRBJ2-5	TGTGCCAGCAGTTACGGAGAGACCCAGTACTTC	CASSYGETQYF
-	TRBV2	-	TRBJ1-1	TGTGCCAGCAACTACAGGGCTGTGAACACTGAAGCTTTCTTT	CASNYRAVNTEAFF
-	TRBV9	-	TRBJ1-2	TGTGCCAGCAGCGTAATGGGCAGTCATAACTATGGCTACACCTTC	CASSVMGSHNYGYTF
-	TRBV5-4	TRBD2	TRBJ2-1	TGTGCCAGCAGCTTGGAGTGGCTAGCGGGAGGGAGCTCCTACAATGAGCAGTTCTTC	CASSLEWLAGGSSYNEQFF
-	TRBV5-4	-	TRBJ1-3	TGTGCCAGCAGCTTGGGGGGCGCCTCTGGAAACACCATATATTTT	CASSLGGASGNTIYF
-	TRBV6-1	-	TRBJ2-7	TGTGCCAGCAGTGAATCTGGTCGGAACGACTACGAGCAGTACTTC	CASSESGRNDYEQYF
-	TRBV5-1	-	TRBJ2-2	TGCGCCAGCACCCCCCCCTTCCTGGAGCTGTTTTTT	CASTPPFLELFF
-	TRBV5-1	TRBD2	TRBJ2-3	TGCGCCAGCAGCTCGGGACTAGCATGGGATACGCAGTATTTT	CASSSGLAWDTQYF
-	TRBV19	TRBD2	TRBJ2-1	TGTGCCAGTAGTTCAGGACTAGCGGTATACAATGAGCAGTTCTTC	CASSSGLAVYNEQFF
-	TRBV9	TRBD1	TRBJ1-1	TGTGCCAGCAGCGTTACAGGGGAAGGGACTGAAGCTTTCTTT	CASSVTGEGTEAFF
-	TRBV2	TRBD1	TRBJ1-5	TGTGCCAGCAGTTCGGACAGGGGGAGGTACGGCAATCAGCCCCAGCATTTT	CASSSDRGRYGNQPQHF
-	TRBV5-1	TRBD2	TRBJ2-6	TGCGCCAGCAGCTTGGAACTAGCGGGAGGGACTGGGGCCAACGTCCTGACTTTC	CASSLELAGGTGANVLTF
-	TRBV28	-	TRBJ1-4	TGTGCCAGCAGTCTCCCAAAGAATAATGAAAAACTGTTTTTT	CASSLPKNNEKLFF
-	TRBV6-5	TRBD1	TRBJ1-5	TGTGCCAGCAGCAAAGGACAGGGAAGCAATCAGCCCCAGCATTTT	CASSKGQGSNQPQHF